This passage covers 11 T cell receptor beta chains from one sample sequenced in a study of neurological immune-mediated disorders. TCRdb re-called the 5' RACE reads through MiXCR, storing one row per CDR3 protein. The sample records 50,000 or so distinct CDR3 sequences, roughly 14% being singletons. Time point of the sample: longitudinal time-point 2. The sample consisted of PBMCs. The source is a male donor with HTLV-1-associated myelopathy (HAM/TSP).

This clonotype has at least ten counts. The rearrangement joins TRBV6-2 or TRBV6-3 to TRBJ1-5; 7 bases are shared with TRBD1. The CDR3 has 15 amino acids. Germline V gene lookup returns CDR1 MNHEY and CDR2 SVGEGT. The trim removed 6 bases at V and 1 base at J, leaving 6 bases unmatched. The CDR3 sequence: CASRSTGLSNQPQHF. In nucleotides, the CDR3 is TGTGCCAGCAGATCGACAGGGTTAAGCAATCAGCCCCAGCATTTT.

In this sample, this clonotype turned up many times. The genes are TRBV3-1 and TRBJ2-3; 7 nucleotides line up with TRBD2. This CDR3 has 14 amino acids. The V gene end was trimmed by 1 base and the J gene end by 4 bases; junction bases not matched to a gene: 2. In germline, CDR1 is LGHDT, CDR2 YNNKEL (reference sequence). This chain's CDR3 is CASSQAGGADTQYF. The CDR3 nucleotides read TGTGCCAGCAGCCAAGCGGGGGGTGCAGATACGCAGTATTTT.

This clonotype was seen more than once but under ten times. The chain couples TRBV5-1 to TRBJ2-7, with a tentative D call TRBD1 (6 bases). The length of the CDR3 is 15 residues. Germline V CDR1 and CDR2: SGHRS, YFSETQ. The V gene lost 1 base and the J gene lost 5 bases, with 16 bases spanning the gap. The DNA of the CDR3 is TGCGCCAGCAGCTTGTCAACAGGGAAATCCCACGAGCAGTACTTC. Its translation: CASSLSTGKSHEQYF.

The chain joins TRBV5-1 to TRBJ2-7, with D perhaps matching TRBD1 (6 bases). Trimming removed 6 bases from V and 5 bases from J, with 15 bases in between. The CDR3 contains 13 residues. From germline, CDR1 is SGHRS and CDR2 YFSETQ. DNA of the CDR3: TGCGCCAGCAACCGCAGGGGAAGGGACGAGCAGTACTTC. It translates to CASNRRGRDEQYF.

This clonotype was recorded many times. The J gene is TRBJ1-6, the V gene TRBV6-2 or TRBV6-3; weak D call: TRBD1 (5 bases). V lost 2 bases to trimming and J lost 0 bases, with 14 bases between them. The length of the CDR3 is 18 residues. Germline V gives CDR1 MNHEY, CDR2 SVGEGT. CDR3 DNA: TGTGCCAGCAGTTACGACAGCATTGTGAGCTCCTATAATTCACCCCTCCACTTT. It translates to CASSYDSIVSSYNSPLHF.

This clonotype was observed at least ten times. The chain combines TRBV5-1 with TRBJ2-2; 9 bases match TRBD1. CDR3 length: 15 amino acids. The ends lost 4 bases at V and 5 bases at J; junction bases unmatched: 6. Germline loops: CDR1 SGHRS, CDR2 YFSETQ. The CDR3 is CASSTGQGRTGELFF. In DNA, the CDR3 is TGCGCCAGCAGCACGGGACAGGGTCGGACCGGGGAGCTGTTTTTT.

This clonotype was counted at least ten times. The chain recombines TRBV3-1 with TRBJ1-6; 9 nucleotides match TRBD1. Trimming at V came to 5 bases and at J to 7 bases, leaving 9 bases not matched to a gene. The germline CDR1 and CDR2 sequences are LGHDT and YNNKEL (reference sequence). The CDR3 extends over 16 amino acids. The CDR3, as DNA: TGTGCCAGCAGCTCCCACGGACAGGGGAAGAATTCACCCCTCCACTTT. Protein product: CASSSHGQGKNSPLHF.

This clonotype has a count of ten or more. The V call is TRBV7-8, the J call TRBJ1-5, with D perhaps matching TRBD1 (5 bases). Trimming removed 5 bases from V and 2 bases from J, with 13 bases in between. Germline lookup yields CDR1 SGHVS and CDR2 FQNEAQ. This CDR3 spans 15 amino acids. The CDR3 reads CASSPGWRGNQPQHF. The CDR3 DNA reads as TGTGCCAGCAGCCCAGGGTGGCGGGGCAATCAGCCCCAGCATTTT. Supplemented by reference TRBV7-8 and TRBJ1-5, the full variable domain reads GAGVSQSPRYKVAKRGQDVALRCDPISGHVSLFWYQQALGQGPEFLTYFQNEAQLDKSGLPSDRFFAERPEGSVSTLKIQRTQQEDSAVYLCASSPGWRGNQPQHFGDGTRLSIL.

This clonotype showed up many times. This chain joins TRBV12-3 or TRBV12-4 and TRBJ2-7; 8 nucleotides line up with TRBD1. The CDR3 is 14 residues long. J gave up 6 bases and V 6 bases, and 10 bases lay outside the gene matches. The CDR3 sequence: CASSPSGTGGEQYF. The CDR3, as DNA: TGTGCCAGCAGCCCCTCCGGGACAGGAGGCGAGCAGTACTTC.

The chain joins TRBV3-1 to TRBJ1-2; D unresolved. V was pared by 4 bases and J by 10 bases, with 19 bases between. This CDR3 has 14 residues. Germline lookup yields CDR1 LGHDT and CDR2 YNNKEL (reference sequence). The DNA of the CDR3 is TGTGCCAGCAGCCTAGATCGGCTGGCCTCTGTCTACACCTTC. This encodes CASSLDRLASVYTF. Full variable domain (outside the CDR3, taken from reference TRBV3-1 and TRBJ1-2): DTAVSQTPKYLVTQMGNDKSIKCEQNLGHDTMYWYKQDSKKFLKIMFSYNNKELIINETVPNRFSPKSPDKAHLNLHINSLELGDSAVYFCASSLDRLASVYTFGSGTRLTVV.

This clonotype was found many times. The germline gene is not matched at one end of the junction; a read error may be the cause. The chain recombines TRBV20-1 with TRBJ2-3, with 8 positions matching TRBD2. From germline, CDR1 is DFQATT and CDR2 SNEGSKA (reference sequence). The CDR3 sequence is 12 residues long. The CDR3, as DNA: TGCAGTGCTAGTTCCGCGGGGGGAACTATAAATTTT. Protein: CSASSAGGTINF.